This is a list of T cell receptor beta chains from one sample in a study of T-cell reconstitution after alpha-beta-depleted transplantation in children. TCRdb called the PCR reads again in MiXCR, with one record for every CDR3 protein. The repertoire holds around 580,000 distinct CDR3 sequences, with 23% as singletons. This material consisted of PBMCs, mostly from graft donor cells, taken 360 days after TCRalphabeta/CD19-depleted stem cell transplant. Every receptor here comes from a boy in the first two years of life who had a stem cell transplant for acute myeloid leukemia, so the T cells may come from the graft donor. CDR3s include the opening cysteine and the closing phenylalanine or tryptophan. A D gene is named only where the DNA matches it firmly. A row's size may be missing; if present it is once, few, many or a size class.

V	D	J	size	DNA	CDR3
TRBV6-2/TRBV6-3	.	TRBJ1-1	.	TGTGCCAGCAGTTACCCGGTCCATCACCGAAGCACTGAAGCTTTCTTT	CASSYPVHHRSTEAFF
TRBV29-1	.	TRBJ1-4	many	TGCAGCGTTGCCCCAAGGGGGGCGAATGAAAAACTGTTTTTT	CSVAPRGANEKLFF
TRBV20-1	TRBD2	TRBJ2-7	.	TGCAGTGCCACGCCAGCGGGGGCTTACGAGCAGTACTTC	CSATPAGAYEQYF
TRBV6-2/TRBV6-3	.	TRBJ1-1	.	TGTGCCAGCCCTGGGGGCGGTGAAGCTTTCTTT	CASPGGGEAFF
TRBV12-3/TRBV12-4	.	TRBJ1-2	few	TGTGCCAGCAGTTTGGCCGGGACCCGTGGCTACACCTTC	CASSLAGTRGYTF
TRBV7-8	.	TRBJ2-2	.	TGTGCCAGCAGCTTGGTCCGGGACCTTAACACCGGGGAGCTGTTTTTT	CASSLVRDLNTGELFF
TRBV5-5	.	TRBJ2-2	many	TGTGCCAGCAGCTTGCTAGGGGGAGGGAACACCGGGGAGCTGTTTTTT	CASSLLGGGNTGELFF
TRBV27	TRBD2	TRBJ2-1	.	TGTGCCAGCAATCAAAAGCGGGGGGTCCTTTACAATGAGCAGTTCTTC	CASNQKRGVLYNEQFF
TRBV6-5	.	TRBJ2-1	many	TGTGCCAGCAGTTACCAGTCCTCAAGTGAGCAGTTCTTC	CASSYQSSSEQFF
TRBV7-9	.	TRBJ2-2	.	TGTGCCAGCCTAGAGGGCACCGGGGAGCTGTTTTTT	CASLEGTGELFF
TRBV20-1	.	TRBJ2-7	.	TGCAGTGCCCGGCTGGGGAGCCCCTACGAGCAGTACTTC	CSARLGSPYEQYF
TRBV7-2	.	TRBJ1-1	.	TGTGCCAGCACATTTTCAGGGATCAACACTGAAGCTTTCTTT	CASTFSGINTEAFF
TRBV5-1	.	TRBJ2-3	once	TGCGCCAGCAGCTTGCGGTGGCAGGGTGGCACAGATACGCAGTATTTT	CASSLRWQGGTDTQYF
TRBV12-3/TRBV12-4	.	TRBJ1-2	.	TGTGCCAGCAGCGACGGCTTGAACTATGGCTACACCTTC	CASSDGLNYGYTF
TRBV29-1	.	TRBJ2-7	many	TGCAGCGCTGGGCCAGGGAACTCCTACGAGCAGTACTTC	CSAGPGNSYEQYF
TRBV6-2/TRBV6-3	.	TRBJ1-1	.	TGTGCCAGCAGTTACGAAGGGGGGTACACTGAAGCTTTCTTT	CASSYEGGYTEAFF
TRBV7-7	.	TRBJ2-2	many	TGTGCCAGCAGCTTCGACCGGAACACCGGGGAGCTGTTTTTT	CASSFDRNTGELFF
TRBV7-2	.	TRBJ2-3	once	TGTGCCAGCAGCTTTGAGACGGGCACAGATACGCAGTATTTT	CASSFETGTDTQYF
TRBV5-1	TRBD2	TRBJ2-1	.	TGCGCCAGCAGCTGGGACGTAGCGGGGGTCTATGAGCAGTTCTTC	CASSWDVAGVYEQFF
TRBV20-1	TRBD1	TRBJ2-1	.	TGCAGTGCTAGGGGACAGCGGAGCTCCTACAATGAGCAGTTCTTC	CSARGQRSSYNEQFF
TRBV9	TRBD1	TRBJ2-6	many	TGTGCCAGCAGCGTGGTTGGGACAGACTTCTCTGGGGCCAACGTCCTGACTTTC	CASSVVGTDFSGANVLTF
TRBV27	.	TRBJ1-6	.	TGTGCAAGCAGATCCGGAGGGCGGGATAATTCACCCCTCCACTTT	CASRSGGRDNSPLHF
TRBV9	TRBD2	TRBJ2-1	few	TGTGCCAGCAGCCGGGGAGGGGCGGCCTACAACGAGCAGTTCTTC	CASSRGGAAYNEQFF
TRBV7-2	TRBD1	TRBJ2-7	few	TGTGCCAGCAGCTCCGGGACAGGGGACTACGAGCAGTACTTC	CASSSGTGDYEQYF